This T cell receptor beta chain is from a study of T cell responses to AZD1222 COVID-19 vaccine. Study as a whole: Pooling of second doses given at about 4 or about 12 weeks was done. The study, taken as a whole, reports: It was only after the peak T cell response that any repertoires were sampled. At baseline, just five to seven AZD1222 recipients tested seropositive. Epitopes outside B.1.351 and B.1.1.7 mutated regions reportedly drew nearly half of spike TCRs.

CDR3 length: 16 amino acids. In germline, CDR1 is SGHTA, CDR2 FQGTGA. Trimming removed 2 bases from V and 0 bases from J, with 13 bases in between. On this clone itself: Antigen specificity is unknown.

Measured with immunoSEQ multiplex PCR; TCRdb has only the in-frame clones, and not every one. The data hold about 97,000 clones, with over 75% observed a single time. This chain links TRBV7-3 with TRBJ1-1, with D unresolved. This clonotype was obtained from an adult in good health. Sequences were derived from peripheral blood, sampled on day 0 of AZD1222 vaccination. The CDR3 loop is CASSLGQISMNTEAFF. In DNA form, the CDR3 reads TGTGCCAGCAGCTTAGGGCAGATCTCAATGAACACTGAAGCTTTCTTT. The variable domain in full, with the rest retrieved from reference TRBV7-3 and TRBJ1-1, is GAGVSQTPSNKVTEKGKYVELRCDPISGHTALYWYRQSLGQGPEFLIYFQGTGAADDSGLPNDRFFAVRPEGSVSTLKIQRTERGDSAVYLCASSLGQISMNTEAFFGQGTRLTVV.